Shown below are 31 T cell receptor beta chains from a single sample sequenced in a study of cytomegalovirus exposure and HLA in healthy donors. PCR was performed using 60 Vbeta and 13 Jbeta primers. The protocol was immunoSEQ multiplex PCR, while the TCRdb copy is restricted to in-frame clones and leaves out a portion. The sample contains hundreds of thousands of clones, 76% of which appear only once. Sequencing was carried out using PBMCs. Receptors originate from a man aged 18 to 30 in good health and CMV-seronegative.

The CDR3 DNA reads as TGTGCCAGCAAGGACCTAGCCACTGAAGCTTTCTTT. Its translation: CASKDLATEAFF. The rearrangement links TRBV25-1 to TRBJ1-1; D not certain. Germline CDR1 MGHDK, CDR2 SYGVNS. Trimming stripped 7 bases from V and 4 bases from J, with 10 bases between. The CDR3 loop spans 12 amino acids.

Remarks on this clone: Additional DNA sequences in this sample encode the identical CDR3. The chain carries TRBV19 and TRBJ1-1; D gene ambiguous. CDR3 length equals 13 residues. The germline V gene encodes CDR1 LNHDA and CDR2 SQIVND (reference sequence). The ends were cut back, 4 bases at V and 2 bases at J, with 8 bases in the middle. The CDR3 sequence is CASSTSLNTEAFF. Here the CDR3 DNA reads TGTGCCAGTAGTACGAGCCTAAACACTGAAGCTTTCTTT.

The chain combines TRBV4-1 with TRBJ2-7; 7 bases fit TRBD2. V lost 5 bases and J lost 0; bases outside the gene matches: 13. Germline lookup yields CDR1 MGHRA and CDR2 YSYEKL. The CDR3 is made up of 17 amino acids. The CDR3 loop is CASSRRLDGRSSYEQYF. The CDR3 region has the DNA TGCGCCAGCAGCAGACGACTTGACGGGAGGAGCTCCTACGAGCAGTACTTC.

J is TRBJ1-1 and V is TRBV11-1; 7 bases match TRBD1. With 3 bases clipped from V and 6 bases from J, the junction kept 7 bases outside the gene matches. Germline values: CDR1 SGHAT, CDR2 FQDESV (reference sequence). The CDR3 runs 14 residues. Written as DNA, the CDR3 is TGTGCCAGCAGCTTTGACAGGGAGTACGCTGAAGCTTTCTTT. Translation gives CASSFDREYAEAFF.

The chain has TRBV4-2 and TRBJ2-1, with 8 bases identical to TRBD2. This CDR3 is built from 17 residues. With 4 bases clipped from V and 4 bases from J, the junction kept 12 bases outside the gene matches. The germline V gene encodes CDR1 LGHNA and CDR2 YNFKEQ. Written as DNA, the CDR3 is TGTGCCAGCAGCCGCGCGACCAGCGGGAGCCTTTACAATGAGCAGTTCTTC. Translated, it gives CASSRATSGSLYNEQFF.

The V and J genes are TRBV6-1 and TRBJ2-1; 8 nucleotides line up with TRBD2. CDR1 and CDR2 from the germline V gene are MNHNS and SASEGT. The J segment lost 6 bases and the V segment lost 5 bases, leaving 6 bases of the junction unmatched. This CDR3 spans 14 amino acids. The CDR3 here is CASSSGTRVNEQFF. The CDR3 nucleotides are TGTGCCAGCAGTTCCGGGACTAGGGTCAATGAGCAGTTCTTC.

The chain carries TRBV7-3 and TRBJ1-5; tentative D call: TRBD1 (6 bases). V lost 8 bases and J 3 bases, leaving 14 bases between the germline ends. Germline CDR1 SGHTA, CDR2 FQGTGA. This CDR3 has 14 amino acids. CDR3 residues: CASARGQHNQPQHF. In DNA form, the CDR3 reads TGTGCCAGCGCCCGAGGACAGCACAATCAGCCCCAGCATTTT.

This chain connects TRBV6-1 to TRBJ2-7; 8 nucleotides align to TRBD2. The CDR3 spans 14 residues. Germline-derived CDR1 and CDR2 are MNHNS and SASEGT. Trimming cost V 2 bases and J 2 bases; bases outside gene matches: 2. The CDR3 reads CASSEREGAYEQYF. The CDR3 DNA follows: TGTGCCAGCAGTGAACGGGAGGGGGCCTACGAGCAGTACTTC.

The V call is TRBV7-8, the J call TRBJ2-7; the D is unclear. In germline, CDR1 is SGHVS, CDR2 FQNEAQ. Trimming stripped 2 bases from V and 1 base from J, with 18 bases between. This CDR3 is 17 amino acids long. CDR3 region: CASSLSTLQVRSYEQYF. CDR3 nucleotides: TGTGCCAGCAGCTTATCGACTCTTCAAGTAAGGTCCTACGAGCAGTACTTC.

The chain uses TRBV7-9 and TRBJ2-7; 8 bases are shared with TRBD1. The V gene's germline CDR1 is SEHNR and CDR2 FQNEAQ (reference sequence). The CDR3 covers 14 residues. V lost 5 bases to trimming and J lost 3 bases; unmatched junction nucleotides: 6. The DNA for the CDR3 is TGTGCCAGCAGCCCCCGGGACAGGAACTACGAGCAGTACTTC. Encoded protein: CASSPRDRNYEQYF.

This clone was counted a single time. This chain uses TRBV28 with TRBJ1-5; 7 nucleotides line up with TRBD1. CDR3 length: 15 amino acids. Germline CDR1 is MDHEN and CDR2 is SYDVKM. V lost 5 bases to trimming and J lost 2 bases; unmatched junction nucleotides: 6. CDR3 in DNA: TGTGCCAGCAGTATTACAGGGGTAGGCAATCAGCCCCAGCATTTT. Amino acid sequence: CASSITGVGNQPQHF.

J is TRBJ1-2 and V is TRBV30; D remains ambiguous. The length of the CDR3 is 13 residues. Trimming pared 0 bases from V and 2 bases from J, leaving 7 bases between. Germline V gene sequence: CDR1 GTSNPN, CDR2 SVGIG (reference sequence). The CDR3, as DNA: TGTGCCTGGAGTGTACGGGTGAACTATGGCTACACCTTC. It yields the protein CAWSVRVNYGYTF.

This clone was observed a handful of times. The V call is TRBV30, the J call TRBJ2-7, with 7 bases aligning to TRBD1. This CDR3 contains 14 residues. Germline V gives CDR1 GTSNPN, CDR2 SVGIG (reference sequence). After removal of 3 bases from V and 3 bases from J, the junction contained 8 bases not matched to a gene. The CDR3 spells CAWSRQGGSYEQYF. The DNA of the CDR3 is TGTGCCTGGAGCCGACAGGGTGGAAGCTACGAGCAGTACTTC.

The sample holds a few counts of this clone. The V gene is TRBV7-8, the J gene TRBJ2-4, with 10 bases fitting TRBD2. V trimming: 0 bases; J trimming: 0 bases; junction bases outside the gene matches: 5. The germline CDR1 and CDR2 sequences are SGHVS and FQNEAQ. The CDR3 spans 18 residues. CDR3 region: CASSLARTSGLAKNIQYF. The CDR3 DNA reads TGTGCCAGCAGCTTAGCGCGGACTAGCGGTTTAGCCAAAAACATTCAGTACTTC. The full variable domain, with the rest looked up from reference TRBV7-8 and TRBJ2-4, is GAGVSQSPRYKVAKRGQDVALRCDPISGHVSLFWYQQALGQGPEFLTYFQNEAQLDKSGLPSDRFFAERPEGSVSTLKIQRTQQEDSAVYLCASSLARTSGLAKNIQYFGAGTRLSVL.

Only a few counts were recorded for this clone. V and J are TRBV28 and TRBJ1-1; D is uncertain. V dropped 10 bases and J dropped 4 bases, with 13 bases sitting between them. Germline-derived CDR1 and CDR2 are MDHEN and SYDVKM. The CDR3 extends over 12 amino acids. The CDR3 spells CATQQRSTEAFF. For the CDR3, the DNA is TGTGCCACCCAACAAAGGAGCACTGAAGCTTTCTTT.

The chain is built from TRBV11-1 and TRBJ2-1, with TRBD2 matching 7 bases. The CDR3 runs 15 residues. The V gene's germline CDR1 is SGHAT and CDR2 FQDESV (reference sequence). V shed 1 base and J 7 bases; nucleotides not matched to a gene: 7. The DNA of the CDR3 is TGTGCCAGCAGCTTAGAGGGACTACCCCTTAATGAGCAGTTCTTC. It yields the protein CASSLEGLPLNEQFF. The variable domain in full, with the rest retrieved from reference TRBV11-1 and TRBJ2-1, is EAEVAQSPRYKITEKSQAVAFWCDPISGHATLYWYRQILGQGPELLVQFQDESVVDDSQLPKDRFSAERLKGVDSTLKIQPAELGDSAMYLCASSLEGLPLNEQFFGPGTRLTVL.

The chain has TRBV10-3 and TRBJ2-2, with 14 bases matching TRBD2. The CDR3 is made up of 16 amino acids. Looked up from germline, CDR1 is ENHRY and CDR2 is SYGVKD. The V segment lost 4 bases and the J segment 7 bases; nucleotides outside the gene matches: 5. The CDR3 reads CAISGTSGRSGGELFF. CDR3 sequence (DNA): TGTGCCATCAGTGGGACTAGCGGGAGGTCTGGCGGGGAGCTGTTTTTT.

Worth noting for this clone: The junction shows a germline mismatch at one end, possibly a read error. V gene TRBV7-9 combines with J gene TRBJ2-1; 7 bases align to TRBD1. CDR3 length: 16 residues. Germline-derived CDR1 and CDR2 are SEHNR and FQNEAQ (reference sequence). CDR3: CSSSSRSDREYNEQFF. The CDR3 coding sequence is TGTTCCAGCAGCTCTCGATCCGACAGGGAATACAATGAGCAGTTCTTC.

J is TRBJ2-5 and V is TRBV28; D perhaps matches TRBD2 (6 bases). This CDR3 contains 14 residues. Germline V CDR1 and CDR2: MDHEN, SYDVKM. Trimming removed 3 bases from V and 3 bases from J, with 11 bases in between. Here the CDR3 reads CASSLGGFKETQYF. CDR3 DNA sequence: TGTGCCAGCAGTTTGGGGGGATTCAAAGAGACCCAGTACTTC.

The V call is TRBV2, the J call TRBJ2-7; 9 nucleotides align to TRBD1. The V gene's germline CDR1 is SNHLY and CDR2 FYNNEI. The CDR3 runs to 14 residues. V trimming: 6 bases; J trimming: 3 bases; junction bases outside the gene matches: 6. The CDR3 DNA reads TGTGCCAGCAGGGGACAGGGAACAAACTACGAGCAGTACTTC. It codes for CASRGQGTNYEQYF.

This clone occurred a few times. The J gene is TRBJ2-1, the V gene TRBV5-1, with D possibly matching TRBD2 (6 bases). The V end was cut by 0 bases, the J end by 5 bases, with 12 bases between. This CDR3 has 15 residues. Germline V CDR1 and CDR2: SGHRS, YFSETQ. CDR3 sequence reads: CASSLAASVDNEQFF. The DNA for the CDR3 is TGCGCCAGCAGCTTGGCGGCTAGCGTAGACAATGAGCAGTTCTTC.

The V call is TRBV28, the J call TRBJ1-2; 7 bases match TRBD1. The V gene's germline CDR1 is MDHEN and CDR2 SYDVKM. This CDR3 region has 14 residues. With 4 bases clipped from V and 8 bases from J, the junction kept 10 bases outside the gene matches. As DNA, the CDR3 is TGTGCCAGCAGTTCATCCTCAGGGGGTGGGGGCTACACCTTC. Its translation: CASSSSSGGGGYTF.

This chain connects TRBV7-9 to TRBJ1-4; D gene ambiguous. Trimming took 1 base from V and 8 from J, leaving 14 bases between them. Germline CDR1 SEHNR, CDR2 FQNEAQ (reference sequence). This CDR3 region has 15 residues. CDR3 in DNA: TGTGCCAGCAGCTTAGTTGGCGGAAGCGGCGAAAAACTGTTTTTT. It codes for CASSLVGGSGEKLFF.

The chain combines TRBV6-5 with TRBJ1-1; D uncertain. Germline V gives CDR1 MNHEY, CDR2 SVGAGI. The V gene lost 7 bases and the J gene lost 4 bases, with 7 bases spanning the gap. CDR3 length equals 11 residues. In DNA, the CDR3 is TGTGCCAGCACCGAGGGCACTGAAGCTTTCTTT. As protein: CASTEGTEAFF.

This clone was found once. The V gene is TRBV5-4, the J gene TRBJ2-5, with D perhaps matching TRBD1 (6 bases). Between the trimmed V and J ends, which lost 4 bases and 3 bases, there was a span of 13 bases. Germline values: CDR1 SGHNT, CDR2 YYREEE (reference sequence). The CDR3 is 14 amino acids. CDR3 sequence (DNA): TGTGCCAGCAGCACCCGAACAGGGAAAGAGACCCAGTACTTC. This codes for CASSTRTGKETQYF.

The rearrangement uses TRBV18 and TRBJ1-1; weak D call: TRBD1 (6 bases). V was trimmed by 0 bases and J by 3 bases, leaving 8 bases between them. This CDR3 is built from 14 residues. Germline V gives CDR1 KGHSH, CDR2 LQKENI. The CDR3 nucleotides are TGTGCCAGCTCACCACCGGGGGCCTACACTGAAGCTTTCTTT. Its translation is CASSPPGAYTEAFF.

A few counts support this clone. This rearrangement joins TRBV27 to TRBJ2-2, with 7 bases fitting TRBD1. V lost 3 bases and J lost 8; bases outside the gene matches: 21. The CDR3 sequence is 19 residues long. Germline loops: CDR1 MNHEY, CDR2 SMNVEV (reference sequence). Here the CDR3 reads CASSFEPGDREWGSGELFF. The CDR3 DNA is TGTGCCAGCAGTTTTGAGCCCGGAGACAGGGAATGGGGGTCGGGGGAGCTGTTTTTT.

The V gene is TRBV6-5, the J gene TRBJ2-4; possibly TRBD1 for D (5 bases). Germline V gene lookup returns CDR1 MNHEY and CDR2 SVGAGI. The CDR3 is 15 amino acids. The germline V and J ends were trimmed by 2 bases and 3 bases, with 11 bases remaining between them. Here the CDR3 DNA reads TGTGCCAGCAGTTACAGGGGCGCAGACAAAAACATTCAGTACTTC. It is translated as CASSYRGADKNIQYF.

The chain uses TRBV28 and TRBJ1-1; possibly TRBD1 for D (6 bases). The CDR3 covers 14 residues. Germline V gives CDR1 MDHEN, CDR2 SYDVKM. V was trimmed by 3 bases and J by 0 bases, leaving 8 bases between them. CDR3 amino acids: CASSFAGVNTEAFF. CDR3 sequence (DNA): TGTGCCAGCAGTTTTGCAGGGGTGAACACTGAAGCTTTCTTT. Based on the CDR3 plus reference TRBV28 and TRBJ1-1, the full variable domain is DVKVTQSSRYLVKRTGEKVFLECVQDMDHENMFWYRQDPGLGLRLIYFSYDVKMKEKGDIPEGYSVSREKKERFSLILESASTNQTSMYLCASSFAGVNTEAFFGQGTRLTVV.

The chain combines TRBV7-3 with TRBJ2-6; D might be TRBD2 (5 bases). This CDR3 has 15 residues. CDR1 and CDR2 (germline): SGHTA, FQGTGA. V was trimmed by 6 bases and J by 2 bases, leaving 11 bases between them. DNA for the CDR3: TGTGCCAGCAGGTCGGTGGGAGCTGGGGCCAACGTCCTGACTTTC. This codes for CASRSVGAGANVLTF.

The J gene is TRBJ2-2, the V gene TRBV9; 10 positions agree with TRBD2. The J segment lost 4 bases and the V segment lost 0 bases, leaving 9 bases of the junction unmatched. CDR1 is SGDLS and CDR2 is YYNGEE in the germline V gene. The CDR3 extends over 18 amino acids. DNA for the CDR3: TGTGCCAGCAGCGTAGATTCTAGCGGGAGATCGGGCACCGGGGAGCTGTTTTTT. It specifies CASSVDSSGRSGTGELFF.